This T cell receptor beta chain was captured in a study of T cell responses to AZD1222 COVID-19 vaccine. Study-wide points: Among spike-specific TCRs, nearly half reportedly target unmutated variant regions. Vaccination with two AZD1222 doses was followed by a rise in Spike-specific TCR breadth and depth. White British donors predominated, females outnumbered males, and clonal diversity was possibly underestimated.

Turning to this clone: The antigen remains unidentified.

Measured with immunoSEQ multiplex PCR; TCRdb has only the in-frame clones, and not every one. The sample includes about 180,000 clones, 90% to 95% seen only once; the top ten take 1.5% to 2%. Doses given second, at about 4 or about 12 weeks, were pooled. V was pared by 0 bases and J by 3 bases, with 14 bases between. The V gene's germline CDR1 is LGHDT and CDR2 YNNKEL (reference sequence). This CDR3 comprises 16 residues. The chain is built from TRBV3-1 (or the pseudogene TRBV3-2) and TRBJ2-5; D unclear. The specimen was peripheral blood, collected 28 days after the second AZD1222 dose. This TCR was recovered from an adult who received the AZD1222 COVID-19 vaccine. The CDR3 nucleotides are TGTGCCAGCAGCCAAGATCCGTACGGACCCGAAGAGACCCAGTACTTC. It specifies CASSQDPYGPEETQYF.